Listed here are 8 T cell receptor beta chains from one sample, sequenced in a study of regulatory and conventional T cells in RAG deficiency. The sorted conventional CD4+ T cells were CD25-low and CD127-high, with genomic DNA sequenced. Here immunoSEQ multiplex PCR was the method, and the copy in TCRdb shows in-frame clones only, minus some. The sample holds 45,000 or so clones; around 90% are singletons and the top ten take approximately 0.51%. These data were likewise used in another study, on regulatory T cells. Per that paper: The primer mix had 52 TRBV and 13 TRBJ primers.

The material sequenced was CD4+ effector T cells sorted from blood. Receptor source: a human donor in good health.

CDR3 bases: TGTGCCAGCAACCCTGATGGGGGAAACACTGAAGCTTTCTTT. It is translated as CASNPDGGNTEAFF. J is TRBJ1-1 and V is TRBV28; D possibly corresponds to TRBD1 (5 bases). Germline CDR1 and CDR2: MDHEN and SYDVKM. The CDR3 contains 14 residues. V dropped 7 bases and J dropped 2 bases, with 14 bases sitting between them.

This clone was recorded only once. The chain joins TRBV29-1 to TRBJ1-6; 11 bases fit TRBD1. CDR1 and CDR2 from the germline V gene are SQVTM and ANQGSEA. The CDR3 length is 14 residues. Trimming removed 5 bases from V and 4 bases from J; junction bases left unmatched: 1. CDR3 amino acids: CSVRDRGYNSPLHF. Here the CDR3 DNA reads TGCAGCGTTAGGGACAGGGGGTATAATTCACCCCTCCACTTT.

The chain recombines TRBV7-9 with TRBJ1-6; unclear D gene. The CDR3 totals 12 residues. Trimming shortened V by 5 bases and J by 10 bases, and 9 bases separated the two germline ends. The germline gives CDR1 SEHNR, CDR2 FQNEAQ (reference sequence). CDR3 sequence (DNA): TGTGCCAGCAGCCCCCCCGGGTCACCCCTCCACTTT. Its translation is CASSPPGSPLHF.

The V call is TRBV30, the J call TRBJ2-7; D gene ambiguous. This CDR3 region has 15 residues. The V gene lost 0 bases and the J gene lost 3 bases, with 15 bases spanning the gap. Germline V gene sequence: CDR1 GTSNPN, CDR2 SVGIG (reference sequence). CDR3 region: CAWSVGLVSSYEQYF. DNA for the CDR3: TGTGCCTGGAGTGTCGGTTTAGTCTCCAGCTACGAGCAGTACTTC.

This chain connects TRBV30 to TRBJ2-3; tentative D call: TRBD2 (5 bases). The CDR3 runs 13 residues. Germline CDR1 reads GTSNPN; CDR2 reads SVGIG (reference sequence). The V and J ends lost 0 bases and 4 bases respectively, with 8 bases between them. CDR3 amino acids: CAWSVGVSDTQYF. Written as DNA, the CDR3 is TGTGCCTGGAGTGTGGGAGTGTCAGATACGCAGTATTTT.

This clone was detected only once. The chain carries TRBV28 and TRBJ2-7; D is perhaps TRBD1 or TRBD2 (5 bases each). The germline CDR1 and CDR2 sequences are MDHEN and SYDVKM. The CDR3 runs 14 residues. The V gene lost 6 bases and the J gene lost 4 bases, with 16 bases spanning the gap. The chain's CDR3 is CASRTGTELYEQYF. CDR3 DNA sequence: TGTGCCAGCAGGACCGGGACGGAGCTGTACGAGCAGTACTTC.

This sequence joins TRBV5-6 and TRBJ1-1; D ambiguous. This CDR3 comprises 13 residues. Germline values: CDR1 SGHDT, CDR2 YYEEEE. V lost 5 bases to trimming and J lost 2 bases, with 10 bases between them. The DNA for the CDR3 is TGTGCCAGCAGTATCCCGGGAAACACTGAAGCTTTCTTT. This codes for CASSIPGNTEAFF.

The J gene is TRBJ2-2, the V gene TRBV7-9; 11 nucleotides line up with TRBD2. Trimming at V came to 4 bases and at J to 6 bases, leaving 1 base not matched to a gene. CDR1 SEHNR and CDR2 FQNEAQ come from the germline V gene (reference sequence). The CDR3 runs to 14 residues. The CDR3 nucleotides are TGTGCCAGCAGCTGGGGACTAGCGGCCGGGGAGCTGTTTTTT. Translated, it gives CASSWGLAAGELFF. Complete variable domain (other parts from reference TRBV7-9 and TRBJ2-2): DTGVSQNPRHKITKRGQNVTFRCDPISEHNRLYWYRQTLGQGPEFLTYFQNEAQLEKSRLLSDRFSAERPKGSFSTLEIQRTEQGDSAMYLCASSWGLAAGELFFGEGSRLTVL.